This T cell receptor beta chain emerged from a study of blood T cells in healthy people across ages. Study results and limitations: While age rose, TCR beta diversity per million T cells dropped in a roughly linear way.

Deletions cut 1 base from V and 7 bases from J, with 8 bases between. CDR1 and CDR2 (germline): DFQATT, SNEGSKA (reference sequence). The CDR3 has 12 residues. This clonotype was picked up many times. What it binds is not known. At least 6 million PBMCs were isolated per sample. Using a J-beta primer mix together with a sample-barcoded 5' primer, a second PCR was run for about 6 to 11 cycles. Each cDNA was tagged by a template-switch adaptor containing 12 random nucleotides. MiXCR, run by TCRdb on the 5' RACE reads, gives a single entry per CDR3 protein. The sample holds about 1,000,000 distinct CDR3 sequences, roughly 45% seen once.

The genes are TRBV20-1 and TRBJ2-1; TRBD1 is a possible D gene (5 bases). This clonotype was sampled from a woman aged 60 to 75 in good health. Sequencing was carried out using blood. CDR3 coding DNA: TGCAGTGCTAGAGGACAGACAAATGAGCAGTTCTTC. Amino acids: CSARGQTNEQFF.